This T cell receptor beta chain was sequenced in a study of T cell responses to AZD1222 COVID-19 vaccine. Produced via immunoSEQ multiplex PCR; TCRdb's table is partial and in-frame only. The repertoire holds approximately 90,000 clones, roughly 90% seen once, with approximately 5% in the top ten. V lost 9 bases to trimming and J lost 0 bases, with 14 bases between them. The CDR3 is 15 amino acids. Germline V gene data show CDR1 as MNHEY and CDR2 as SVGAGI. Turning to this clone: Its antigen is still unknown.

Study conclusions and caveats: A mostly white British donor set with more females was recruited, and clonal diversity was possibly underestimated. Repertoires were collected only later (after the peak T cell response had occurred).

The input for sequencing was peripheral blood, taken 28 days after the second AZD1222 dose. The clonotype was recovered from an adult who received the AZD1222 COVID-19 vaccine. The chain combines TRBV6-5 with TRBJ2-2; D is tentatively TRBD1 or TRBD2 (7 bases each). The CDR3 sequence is CASLSGTANTGELFF. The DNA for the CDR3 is TGTGCCAGTCTCAGCGGGACAGCGAACACCGGGGAGCTGTTTTTT.